This T cell receptor beta chain was recovered during a study of blood T cell repertoires in COVID-19. Study as a whole: Collection of acute and convalescent COVID-19 samples took place in the United States, Italy and Spain. The analysed material was cDNA or gDNA that came from T cells, B-cell-depleted T cells, or PBMCs.

The data were produced by immunoSEQ multiplex PCR, yet TCRdb's version contains in-frame clones alone and is incomplete. This sample has around 280,000 clones; approximately 91% occur once, and the top ten carry less than 2%. In assigning cohorts, the study relied on participant-reported clinical history. J was trimmed by 2 bases and V by 5 bases; bases with no gene match: 10. This CDR3 is 15 amino acids long. Germline loops: CDR1 GTSNPN, CDR2 SVGIG (reference sequence). The sequence was collected from a woman aged 40-49 years who had recovered from COVID-19. Sample: PBMCs or T cells enriched from blood (not recorded which). This chain uses TRBV30 with TRBJ1-2, with 8 bases identical to TRBD1. CDR3 in DNA: TGTGCCTGGCTACTCACGGACAGGGCGAACTATGGCTACACCTTC. Its translation is CAWLLTDRANYGYTF. Drawing the rest from reference TRBV30 and TRBJ1-2, the complete variable domain is SQTIHQWPATLVQPVGSPLSLECTVEGTSNPNLYWYRQAAGRGLQLLFYSVGIGQISSEVPQNLSASRPQDRQFILSSKKLLLSDSGFYLCAWLLTDRANYGYTFGSGTRLTVV.